This T cell receptor (beta chain) was captured by sequencing in a study of T cell responses to AZD1222 COVID-19 vaccine. Sequencing was performed with immunoSEQ multiplex PCR; in TCRdb, only in-frame clones are kept and a portion is missing. The sample consists of about 88,000 clones, about nine tenths of them appearing once. The CDR3 covers 18 residues. Trimming at V came to 0 bases and at J to 7 bases, leaving 10 bases not matched to a gene. The germline CDR1 and CDR2 sequences are MNHEY and SVGEGT. This receptor was taken from an adult who received the AZD1222 COVID-19 vaccine. V is TRBV6-2 or TRBV6-3 and J is TRBJ2-1; TRBD2 matches 12 bases. The source was peripheral blood, collected 28 days after the second AZD1222 dose. The DNA for the CDR3 is TGTGCCAGCAGTTACTCGTCCCCACTAGCGGGGGGTAGGAATGAGCAGTTCTTC. Translation: CASSYSSPLAGGRNEQFF.